The clone carrying this T cell receptor beta chain is labeled medium-sized. This sample stems from a study of spatial heterogeneity in lung cancer. The V and J ends lost 6 bases and 7 bases, in that order; junction bases with no gene match: 8. The CDR3 sequence is 14 residues long. TCRdb itself ran the 5' RACE reads through MiXCR, one entry per CDR3 protein. The table shows about 3,100 distinct CDR3 sequences, with roughly 4.7% occurring only once. Time point meaning: sample taken at primary tumor resection. The sequence derives from a male donor with early-stage non-small cell lung cancer. The chain links TRBV12-3 or TRBV12-4 to TRBJ1-4; TRBD1 matches at 7 bases. The sequencing used normal lung tissue next to the tumor, collected at surgery. CDR3 DNA: TGTGCCAGCAGCCGACAGGGCTGGGGTGAAAAACTGTTTTTT. Its translation: CASSRQGWGEKLFF.